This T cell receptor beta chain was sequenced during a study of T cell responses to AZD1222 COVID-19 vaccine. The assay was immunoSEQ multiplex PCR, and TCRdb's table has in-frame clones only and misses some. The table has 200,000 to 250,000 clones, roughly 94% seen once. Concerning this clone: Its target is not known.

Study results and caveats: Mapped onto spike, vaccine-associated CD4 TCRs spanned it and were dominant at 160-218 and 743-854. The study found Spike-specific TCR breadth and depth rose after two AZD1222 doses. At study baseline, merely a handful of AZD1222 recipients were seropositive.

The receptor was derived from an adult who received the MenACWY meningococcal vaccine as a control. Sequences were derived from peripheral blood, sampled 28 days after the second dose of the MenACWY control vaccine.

The CDR3 is CASSLPQGFQNTEAFF. The CDR3 region has the DNA TGTGCCAGCAGCTTGCCACAGGGTTTTCAGAACACTGAAGCTTTCTTT. The V and J genes are TRBV7-9 and TRBJ1-1, with TRBD1 as a possible D gene (6 bases). V lost 3 bases and J 1 base, leaving 15 bases between the germline ends. Germline V gene data show CDR1 as SEHNR and CDR2 as FQNEAQ (reference sequence). This CDR3 region has 16 residues.